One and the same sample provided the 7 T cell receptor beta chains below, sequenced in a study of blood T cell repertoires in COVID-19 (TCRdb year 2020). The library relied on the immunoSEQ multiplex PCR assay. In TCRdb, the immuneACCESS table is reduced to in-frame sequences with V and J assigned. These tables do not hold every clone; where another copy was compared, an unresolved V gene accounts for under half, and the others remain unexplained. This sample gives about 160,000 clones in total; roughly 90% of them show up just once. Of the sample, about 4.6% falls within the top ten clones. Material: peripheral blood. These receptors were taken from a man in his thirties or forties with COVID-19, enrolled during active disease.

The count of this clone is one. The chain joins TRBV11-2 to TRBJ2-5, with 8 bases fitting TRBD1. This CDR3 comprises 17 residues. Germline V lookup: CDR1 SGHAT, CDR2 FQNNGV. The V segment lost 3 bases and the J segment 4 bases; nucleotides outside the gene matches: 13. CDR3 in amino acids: CASSLDGTGLLGETQYF. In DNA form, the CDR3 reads TGTGCCAGCAGCTTGGATGGGACAGGCCTCCTTGGAGAGACCCAGTACTTC.

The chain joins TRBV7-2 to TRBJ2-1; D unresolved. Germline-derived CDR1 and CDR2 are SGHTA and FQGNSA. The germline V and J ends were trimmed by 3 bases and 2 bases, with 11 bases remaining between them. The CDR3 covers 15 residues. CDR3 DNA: TGTGCCAGCAGCTTCCGGGTCGACCCCTACAATGAGCAGTTCTTC. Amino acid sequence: CASSFRVDPYNEQFF.

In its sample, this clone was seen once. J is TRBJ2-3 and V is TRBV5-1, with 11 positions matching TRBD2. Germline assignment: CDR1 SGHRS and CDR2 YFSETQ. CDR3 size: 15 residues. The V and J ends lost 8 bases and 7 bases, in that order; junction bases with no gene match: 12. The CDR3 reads CASATRASGGNTQYF. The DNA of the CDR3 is TGCGCCAGTGCGACGCGGGCTAGCGGGGGGAATACGCAGTATTTT. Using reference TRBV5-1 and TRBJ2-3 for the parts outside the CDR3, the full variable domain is KAGVTQTPRYLIKTRGQQVTLSCSPISGHRSVSWYQQTPGQGLQFLFEYFSETQRNKGNFPGRFSGRQFSNSRSEMNVSTLELGDSALYLCASATRASGGNTQYFGPGTRLTVL.

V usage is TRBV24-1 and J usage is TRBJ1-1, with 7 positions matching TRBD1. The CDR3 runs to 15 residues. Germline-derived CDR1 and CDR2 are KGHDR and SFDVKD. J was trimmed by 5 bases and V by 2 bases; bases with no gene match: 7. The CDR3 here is CATSDSGGGRTEAFF. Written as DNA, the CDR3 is TGTGCCACCAGTGATTCGGGAGGGGGCAGAACTGAAGCTTTCTTT.

DNA of the CDR3: TGTGCCAGCAAACAGGACAGGGGGCAAGATACGCAGTATTTT. This translates into CASKQDRGQDTQYF. The rearrangement uses TRBV6-5 and TRBJ2-3; 11 bases align to TRBD1. V was clipped by 7 bases and J by 5 bases; unmatched bases: 5. The length of the CDR3 is 14 residues. Germline loops: CDR1 MNHEY, CDR2 SVGAGI.

CDR3 loop: CAISESLDREFQPQHF. CDR3 bases: TGTGCCATCAGTGAGTCCCTGGACAGGGAATTTCAGCCCCAGCATTTT. The gene calls are TRBV10-3 and TRBJ1-5; 8 bases agree with TRBD1. CDR3 length: 16 residues. CDR1 and CDR2 (germline): ENHRY, SYGVKD. V lost 0 bases, J lost 6 bases, and 7 bases stayed unmatched.

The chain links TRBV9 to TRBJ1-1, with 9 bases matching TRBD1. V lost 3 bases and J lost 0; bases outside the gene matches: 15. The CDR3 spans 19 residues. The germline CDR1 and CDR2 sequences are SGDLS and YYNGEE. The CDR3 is CASSAAIPGQGWLNTEAFF. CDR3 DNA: TGTGCCAGCAGCGCCGCTATACCGGGACAGGGATGGTTGAACACTGAAGCTTTCTTT.